This is a list of T cell receptor beta chains from one sample in a study of tumor-infiltrating lymphocytes in oesophageal squamous cell carcinoma. TCRdb fed the PCR reads into MiXCR, producing one record per CDR3 protein. The data show around 26,000 distinct CDR3 sequences, roughly 35% seen once. Sequencing was done on a sample of esophageal tumor tissue. These receptor sequences come from a male donor with esophageal squamous cell carcinoma. Both conserved end residues are part of each CDR3. A D gene is named only where the DNA matches it firmly. Each size is once, few or many counts, or a class when the clone is expanded.

j_call: TRBJ2-3; clone_size: many; v_call: TRBV7-9; d_call: TRBD1; cdr3_nt: TGTGCCAGCAGCCTCGGGACAGGGCGGGATACGCAGTATTTT; cdr3_aa: CASSLGTGRDTQYF
j_call: TRBJ2-5; clone_size: many; v_call: TRBV18; d_call: TRBD1; cdr3_nt: TGTGCCAGCTCACTCACCGACAGGGAAAGGGAGCAGTACTTC; cdr3_aa: CASSLTDREREQYF
j_call: TRBJ1-5; clone_size: few; v_call: TRBV11-3; d_call: NA; cdr3_nt: TGTGCCAGCAGCTTAGCCCCCGGGGGGGGGGGCCGCAACAATCAGCCCCAGCATTTT; cdr3_aa: CASSLAPGGGGRNNQPQHF
j_call: TRBJ1-2; clone_size: many; v_call: TRBV11-2; d_call: NA; cdr3_nt: TGTGCCAGCAGCCCACAGGGACGCGGCTACACCTTC; cdr3_aa: CASSPQGRGYTF
j_call: TRBJ2-1; clone_size: many; v_call: TRBV18; d_call: TRBD2; cdr3_nt: TGTGCCAGCTCTATCCTAGCGGGGGGTTTGAATGAGCAGTTCTTC; cdr3_aa: CASSILAGGLNEQFF
j_call: TRBJ2-3; clone_size: many; v_call: TRBV10-3; d_call: TRBD2; cdr3_nt: TGTGCCATCAGTGTCGGAAAGACTAGCGGGGGCCTCACAGATACGCAGTATTTT; cdr3_aa: CAISVGKTSGGLTDTQYF
j_call: TRBJ2-1; clone_size: few; v_call: TRBV7-3; d_call: TRBD2; cdr3_nt: TGTGCCAGCAGCCCGACTAGCGGGGCCAATGAGCAGTTCTTC; cdr3_aa: CASSPTSGANEQFF
j_call: TRBJ1-3; clone_size: medium-sized; v_call: TRBV6-1; d_call: NA; cdr3_nt: TGTGCCAGCAGTTCCCGACAGATCTCTGGAAACACCATATATTTT; cdr3_aa: CASSSRQISGNTIYF
j_call: TRBJ2-7; clone_size: medium-sized; v_call: TRBV7-2; d_call: TRBD2; cdr3_nt: TGTGCCAGCAGCCGACTAGCGGGGGCCTACGAGCAGTACTTC; cdr3_aa: CASSRLAGAYEQYF
j_call: TRBJ2-7; clone_size: many; v_call: TRBV24-1; d_call: TRBD1; cdr3_nt: TGTGCCACCAGTGACCGGACAGGCTCCTACGAGCAGTACTTC; cdr3_aa: CATSDRTGSYEQYF
j_call: TRBJ2-7; clone_size: few; v_call: TRBV6-6; d_call: TRBD2; cdr3_nt: TGTGCCAGCAGCCAAAGCGGGACGCCTGCCTACGAGCAGTACTTC; cdr3_aa: CASSQSGTPAYEQYF
j_call: TRBJ2-7; clone_size: many; v_call: TRBV7-3; d_call: NA; cdr3_nt: TGTGCCAGCAGCTCCGGGACAAGTAATTCACCCCTCCACTTC; cdr3_aa: CASSSGTSNSPLHF
j_call: TRBJ2-3; clone_size: many; v_call: TRBV28; d_call: TRBD1; cdr3_nt: TGTGCCAGCAGTTTACAGGACAGGGTCTCAGATACGCAGTATTTT; cdr3_aa: CASSLQDRVSDTQYF